These 29 T cell receptor beta chains came from one sample sequenced in a study of Ad26.COV2.S vaccination and SARS-CoV-2 variants. Treatment noted: around 19 received Ad26.COV2.S at low or high dose, single or two shots; about 5 received placebo; per-sample allocation not given. Samples were taken on day 63 after the first vaccine or placebo injection. Here immunoSEQ multiplex PCR was the method, and the copy in TCRdb shows in-frame clones only, minus some. The sample has 300,000 to 400,000 clones; 85% are singletons. Sequenced here: peripheral blood, sampled in a trial of Ad26.COV2.S vaccine versus placebo. Every receptor here comes from a person aged 18-60 years who received the Ad26.COV2.S COVID-19 vaccine or a placebo.

This clone was seen once. The V call is TRBV15, the J call TRBJ2-3, with 10 bases aligning to TRBD1. Germline V gene lookup returns CDR1 LNHNV and CDR2 YYDKDF (reference sequence). V lost 3 bases to trimming and J lost 2 bases; unmatched junction nucleotides: 2. This CDR3 contains 15 residues. In DNA form, the CDR3 reads TGTGCCACCAGCAGGGACAGGGGGTACACAGATACGCAGTATTTT. This sequence encodes CATSRDRGYTDTQYF.

V gene TRBV5-1 combines with J gene TRBJ2-2; D remains ambiguous. Germline V gene sequence: CDR1 SGHRS, CDR2 YFSETQ. Deletions cut 4 bases from V and 6 bases from J, with 7 bases between. The CDR3 extends over 12 amino acids. This CDR3 reads CASSLYPGELFF. The CDR3 nucleotides are TGCGCCAGCAGCCTGTACCCCGGGGAGCTGTTTTTT. Full variable domain (missing parts from reference TRBV5-1 and TRBJ2-2): KAGVTQTPRYLIKTRGQQVTLSCSPISGHRSVSWYQQTPGQGLQFLFEYFSETQRNKGNFPGRFSGRQFSNSRSEMNVSTLELGDSALYLCASSLYPGELFFGEGSRLTVL.

J is TRBJ1-2 and V is TRBV6-1; D uncertain. Trimming took 2 bases from V and 4 from J, leaving 17 bases between them. Germline V CDR1 and CDR2: MNHNS, SASEGT. The length of the CDR3 is 16 residues. The CDR3 bases are TGTGCCAGCAGTGAACAGTTGTACCCCTCTCTCTATGGCTACACCTTC. Its protein product is CASSEQLYPSLYGYTF.

This clone occurred a few times. The rearrangement links TRBV4-1 to TRBJ2-7, with D maybe TRBD2 (6 bases). CDR1 MGHRA and CDR2 YSYEKL come from the germline V gene. This CDR3 comprises 16 residues. The V and J ends lost 4 bases and 0 bases respectively, with 16 bases between them. The CDR3 region has the DNA TGCGCCAGCAGCCCCCAGACGGGAGTGAGCTCCTACGAGCAGTACTTC. Translation gives CASSPQTGVSSYEQYF.

This chain uses TRBV5-4 with TRBJ1-2; the match to TRBD1 covers 7 bases. Germline loops: CDR1 SGHNT, CDR2 YYREEE (reference sequence). With V trimmed by 4 bases and J by 8 bases, 14 bases remained unmatched. The CDR3 covers 15 residues. The CDR3 reads CASSRTGTVEGGYTF. In DNA form, the CDR3 reads TGTGCCAGCAGCCGAACTGGGACAGTTGAAGGCGGCTACACCTTC.

The chain carries TRBV28 and TRBJ1-4; D perhaps matches TRBD1 (5 bases). Per the germline V gene, CDR1 is MDHEN and CDR2 is SYDVKM. The V end was cut by 5 bases, the J end by 0 bases, with 10 bases between. The CDR3 consists of 15 residues. The CDR3 DNA is TGTGCCAGCAGTCCCGCGGGGGCAACTAATGAAAAACTGTTTTTT. It yields the protein CASSPAGATNEKLFF.

V and J are TRBV9 and TRBJ2-5, with D perhaps TRBD1 (6 bases). Germline CDR1 reads SGDLS; CDR2 reads YYNGEE. The CDR3 covers 14 residues. V dropped 0 bases and J dropped 5 bases, with 11 bases sitting between them. This chain's CDR3 is CASSVAWQGETQYF. As DNA, the CDR3 is TGTGCCAGCAGCGTAGCTTGGCAGGGGGAGACCCAGTACTTC.

The V gene is TRBV18, the J gene TRBJ2-1; no definite D call. Germline CDR1 is KGHSH and CDR2 is LQKENI. Trimming pared 3 bases from V and 3 bases from J, leaving 9 bases between. This CDR3 comprises 14 residues. The CDR3 DNA sequence: TGTGCCAGCTCACCGGCGCAGATCTACAATGAGCAGTTCTTC. It yields the protein CASSPAQIYNEQFF.

The chain is built from TRBV7-2 and TRBJ1-2; D uncertain. V dropped 1 base and J dropped 5 bases, with 14 bases sitting between them. This CDR3 is built from 15 residues. CDR1 is SGHTA and CDR2 is FQGNSA in the germline V gene. The CDR3 loop is CASSLDGLTHYGYTF. In DNA form, the CDR3 reads TGTGCCAGCAGCTTAGATGGCTTAACCCATTATGGCTACACCTTC.

The chain joins TRBV2 to TRBJ1-2, with D possibly matching TRBD1 (5 bases). The V and J ends lost 2 bases and 0 bases respectively, with 16 bases between them. The germline V gene encodes CDR1 SNHLY and CDR2 FYNNEI. The CDR3 length is 17 residues. The CDR3 reads CASSESGIGVSNYGYTF. The DNA for the CDR3 is TGTGCCAGCAGTGAATCAGGGATAGGGGTATCTAACTATGGCTACACCTTC.

CDR3 DNA: TGTGCCAGCAGCAAACAGGGAGGCGAGCAGTACTTC. Translated: CASSKQGGEQYF. The rearrangement links TRBV11-3 to TRBJ2-7, with D perhaps assigned TRBD1 or TRBD2 (6 bases each). The CDR3 length is 12 residues. Trimming left V 5 bases short and J 6 bases short, with 11 bases between. Germline V gene lookup returns CDR1 SGHNT and CDR2 YENEEA.

The chain joins TRBV3-1 (or the pseudogene TRBV3-2) to TRBJ2-7; D possibly corresponds to TRBD1 (6 bases). CDR3 size: 14 residues. Germline V gene lookup returns CDR1 LGHDT and CDR2 YNNKEL (reference sequence). V was cut by 1 base and J by 6 bases, with 13 bases left in between. The CDR3 sequence is CASSQAVRGGEQYF. The CDR3 bases are TGTGCCAGCAGCCAAGCGGTCAGGGGCGGCGAGCAGTACTTC.

A remark on this clone: The junction and the germline gene differ at one end; a read error may be behind it. CDR3 residues: CPSTTRQGSYEQYF. As DNA, the CDR3 is TGTCCCAGCACCACACGACAGGGTTCCTACGAGCAGTACTTC. The chain is built from TRBV7-8 and TRBJ2-7; 7 bases are shared with TRBD1. The CDR3 length is 14 residues. Germline V gene sequence: CDR1 SGHVS, CDR2 FQNEAQ.

This chain uses TRBV15 with TRBJ2-7; D uncertain. Germline V gene lookup returns CDR1 LNHNV and CDR2 YYDKDF (reference sequence). The CDR3 is 15 amino acids. Trimming removed 1 base from V and 0 bases from J, with 10 bases in between. The CDR3 DNA follows: TGTGCCACCAGCAGAGTACCAGGAAGCTCCTACGAGCAGTACTTC. It translates to CATSRVPGSSYEQYF. Looking up the rest from reference TRBV15 and TRBJ2-7 gives the full variable domain: DAMVIQNPRYQVTQFGKPVTLSCSQTLNHNVMYWYQQKSSQAPKLLFHYYDKDFNNEADTPDNFQSRRPNTSFCFLDIRSPGLGDTAMYLCATSRVPGSSYEQYFGPGTRLTVT.

V gene TRBV4-2 combines with J gene TRBJ2-1, with 12 bases that match TRBD2. The CDR3 has 17 residues. V lost 0 bases, J lost 7 bases, and 7 bases stayed unmatched. Germline V CDR1 and CDR2: LGHNA, YNFKEQ. The CDR3 region has the DNA TGTGCCAGCAGCCAAGATATCCTAGCGGGGGGGCGGAATGAGCAGTTCTTC. As protein: CASSQDILAGGRNEQFF.

The V gene is TRBV11-3, the J gene TRBJ2-1; D may be TRBD1 (6 bases). Germline CDR1 reads SGHNT; CDR2 reads YENEEA. This CDR3 contains 15 residues. V shed 5 bases and J shed 0 bases, with 11 bases lying between them. CDR3 DNA sequence: TGTGCCAGCAGCATTCAGGGGAGCTCCTACAATGAGCAGTTCTTC. Translating it yields CASSIQGSSYNEQFF.

This clone came up once. This sequence joins TRBV2 and TRBJ1-2, with 7 bases fitting TRBD1. The CDR3 contains 12 residues. Germline trimming cut 11 bases from V and 6 bases from J; bases unmatched to any gene: 9. CDR1 is SNHLY, CDR2 FYNNEI, per germline. CDR3 bases: TGTGCCTGCTTCGACAGGGTAGATGGCTACACCTTC. Translating gives CACFDRVDGYTF.

In DNA, the CDR3 is TGTGCCATCAGTGCCTTAGTGGCGGGGGGCCTGGATACGCAGTATTTT. This gives the protein CAISALVAGGLDTQYF. This chain links TRBV10-3 with TRBJ2-3, with 8 bases fitting TRBD2. The CDR3 totals 16 residues. Germline trimming cut 4 bases from V and 6 bases from J; bases unmatched to any gene: 12. Germline CDR1 ENHRY, CDR2 SYGVKD.

The chain is built from TRBV3-1 (or the pseudogene TRBV3-2) and TRBJ1-1; D is perhaps TRBD1 (6 bases). Germline V CDR1 and CDR2: LGHDT, YNNKEL (reference sequence). The V end lost 5 bases, the J end lost 7 bases, and 11 bases lay between the germline ends. The CDR3 loop spans 12 amino acids. CDR3 protein: CASSWGASEAFF. The DNA of the CDR3 is TGTGCCAGCAGCTGGGGGGCCAGTGAAGCTTTCTTT.

The J gene is TRBJ2-7, the V gene TRBV5-1; D possibly matches TRBD1 or TRBD2 (5 bases each). This CDR3 region has 16 residues. Germline V CDR1 and CDR2: SGHRS, YFSETQ. V lost 0 bases and J lost 4, with 17 bases in between. The CDR3: CASSLVGTWGSYEQYF. For the CDR3, the DNA is TGCGCCAGCAGCTTGGTAGGGACGTGGGGCTCTTACGAGCAGTACTTC.

This chain joins TRBV2 and TRBJ2-3; 11 nucleotides align to TRBD2. Germline CDR1 is SNHLY and CDR2 is FYNNEI. V dropped 4 bases and J dropped 3; count of bases not matched to a gene: 3. The CDR3 contains 15 residues. Here the CDR3 DNA reads TGTGCCAGCAGTGGACTAGCGGGGACAACAGATACGCAGTATTTT. Its protein product is CASSGLAGTTDTQYF.

The V call is TRBV5-1, the J call TRBJ2-5, with D uncertain. The V gene's germline CDR1 is SGHRS and CDR2 YFSETQ. V lost 4 bases to trimming and J lost 3 bases, with 16 bases between them. There are 15 residues in the CDR3. The CDR3 DNA reads as TGCGCCAGCAGCCGCGGACCCACAGCTGAAGAGACCCAGTACTTC. This codes for CASSRGPTAEETQYF.

This chain joins TRBV6-5 and TRBJ2-7, with D maybe TRBD2 (5 bases). Trimming took off 7 bases at V and 3 bases at J, with 16 bases between the two ends. This CDR3 is built from 14 residues. Germline V gene lookup returns CDR1 MNHEY and CDR2 SVGAGI. The CDR3, as DNA: TGTGCCAGCAATTTCGGACTGGAAAACTACGAGCAGTACTTC. Its protein product is CASNFGLENYEQYF.

This sequence joins TRBV5-6 and TRBJ2-3, with 9 nucleotides matching TRBD1. J was trimmed by 2 bases and V by 4 bases; bases with no gene match: 5. In germline, CDR1 is SGHDT, CDR2 YYEEEE. This CDR3 has 15 amino acids. CDR3 protein: CASSHRGRNTDTQYF. The CDR3 DNA reads TGTGCCAGCAGCCACAGGGGGCGAAACACAGATACGCAGTATTTT.

This chain links TRBV18 with TRBJ2-7, with 9 nucleotides matching TRBD1. After removal of 2 bases from V and 5 bases from J, the junction contained 25 bases not matched to a gene. From germline, CDR1 is KGHSH and CDR2 LQKENI. This CDR3 has 21 residues. The CDR3 loop reads CASSPGLVVWDRESGGNEQYF. CDR3 DNA sequence: TGTGCCAGCTCACCAGGGTTGGTAGTTTGGGACAGGGAGTCCGGGGGAAACGAGCAGTACTTC.

The chain carries TRBV7-6 and TRBJ1-3; unclear D gene. The CDR3 has 15 amino acids. Per germline, CDR1 SGHVS and CDR2 FNYEAQ. Trimming shortened V by 0 bases and J by 0 bases, and 6 bases separated the two germline ends. The CDR3 is CASSLAQHSGNTIYF. The CDR3 region has the DNA TGTGCCAGCAGCTTAGCACAGCACTCTGGAAACACCATATATTTT.

V gene TRBV5-1 combines with J gene TRBJ1-5; 7 bases match TRBD1. J gave up 1 base and V 4 bases, and 5 bases lay outside the gene matches. The CDR3 is 15 amino acids. Germline V gives CDR1 SGHRS, CDR2 YFSETQ. The CDR3 protein is CASSPTGQSNQPQHF. The CDR3 nucleotides read TGCGCCAGCAGCCCGACAGGGCAAAGCAATCAGCCCCAGCATTTT.

J is TRBJ1-2 and V is TRBV7-9; D call uncertain. Germline assignment: CDR1 SEHNR and CDR2 FQNEAQ (reference sequence). Trimming cost V 8 bases and J 4 bases, with 11 bases left between them. This CDR3 has 12 amino acids. CDR3 region: CASSREGYGYTF. The CDR3 bases are TGTGCCAGCTCTAGGGAGGGCTATGGCTACACCTTC.

The V gene is TRBV7-9, the J gene TRBJ2-2, with a tentative D call TRBD2 (7 bases). Trimming shortened V by 4 bases and J by 7 bases, and 16 bases separated the two germline ends. In germline, CDR1 is SEHNR, CDR2 FQNEAQ (reference sequence). The CDR3 runs 15 residues. The CDR3 bases are TGTGCCAGCAGCTCTCAAGGGGGGGCCAGCGGGGAGCTGTTTTTT. Its translation: CASSSQGGASGELFF. The full variable domain, completed using reference TRBV7-9 and TRBJ2-2, is DTGVSQNPRHKITKRGQNVTFRCDPISEHNRLYWYRQTLGQGPEFLTYFQNEAQLEKSRLLSDRFSAERPKGSFSTLEIQRTEQGDSAMYLCASSSQGGASGELFFGEGSRLTVL.